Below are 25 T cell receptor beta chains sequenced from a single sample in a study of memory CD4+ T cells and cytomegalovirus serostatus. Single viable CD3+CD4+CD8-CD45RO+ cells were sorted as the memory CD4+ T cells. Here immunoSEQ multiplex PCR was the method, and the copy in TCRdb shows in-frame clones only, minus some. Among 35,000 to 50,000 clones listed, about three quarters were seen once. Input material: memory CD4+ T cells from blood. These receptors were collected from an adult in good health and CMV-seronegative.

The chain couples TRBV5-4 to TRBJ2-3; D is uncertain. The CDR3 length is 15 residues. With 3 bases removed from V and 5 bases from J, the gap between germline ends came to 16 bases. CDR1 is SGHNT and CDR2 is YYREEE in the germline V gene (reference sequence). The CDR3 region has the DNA TGTGCCAGCAGCTCCGACTTCCCGGGCGGAGATACGCAGTATTTT. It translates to CASSSDFPGGDTQYF.

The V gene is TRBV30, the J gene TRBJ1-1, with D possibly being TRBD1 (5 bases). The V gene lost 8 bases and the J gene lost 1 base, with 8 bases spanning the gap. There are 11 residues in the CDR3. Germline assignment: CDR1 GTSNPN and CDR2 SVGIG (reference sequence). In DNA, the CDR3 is TGTGCCCGCAGGGAGAACACTGAAGCTTTCTTT. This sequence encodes CARRENTEAFF. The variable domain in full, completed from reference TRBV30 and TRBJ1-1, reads SQTIHQWPATLVQPVGSPLSLECTVEGTSNPNLYWYRQAAGRGLQLLFYSVGIGQISSEVPQNLSASRPQDRQFILSSKKLLLSDSGFYLCARRENTEAFFGQGTRLTVV.

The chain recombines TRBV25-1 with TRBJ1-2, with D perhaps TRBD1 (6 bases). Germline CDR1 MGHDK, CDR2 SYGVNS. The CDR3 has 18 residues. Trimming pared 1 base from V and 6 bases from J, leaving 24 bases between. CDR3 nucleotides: TGTGCCAGCAGTGAATTAAGTAGCGAGGGGGGCTCAATTAATGGCTACACCTTC. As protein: CASSELSSEGGSINGYTF.

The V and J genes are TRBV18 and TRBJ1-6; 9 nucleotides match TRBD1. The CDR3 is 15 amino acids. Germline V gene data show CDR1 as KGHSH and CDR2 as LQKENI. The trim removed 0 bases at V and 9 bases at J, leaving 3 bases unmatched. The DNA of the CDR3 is TGTGCCAGCTCACCACCGGGACAGGGAAGTTCACCCCTCCACTTT. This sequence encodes CASSPPGQGSSPLHF.

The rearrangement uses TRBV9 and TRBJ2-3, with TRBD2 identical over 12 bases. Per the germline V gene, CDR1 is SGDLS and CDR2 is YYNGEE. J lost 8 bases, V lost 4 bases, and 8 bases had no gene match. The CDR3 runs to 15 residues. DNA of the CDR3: TGTGCCAGCAGCTCTCTGACTAGCGGGGGAGGTACGCAGTATTTT. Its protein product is CASSSLTSGGGTQYF.

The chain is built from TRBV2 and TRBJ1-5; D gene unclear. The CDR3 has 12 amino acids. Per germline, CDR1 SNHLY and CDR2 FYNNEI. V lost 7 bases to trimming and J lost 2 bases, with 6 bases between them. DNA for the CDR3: TGTGCCAGCACCGTGGGCAATCAGCCCCAGCATTTT. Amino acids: CASTVGNQPQHF. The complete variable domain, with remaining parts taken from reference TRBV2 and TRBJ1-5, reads EPEVTQTPSHQVTQMGQEVILRCVPISNHLYFYWYRQILGQKVEFLVSFYNNEISEKSEIFDDQFSVERPDGSNFTLKIRSTKLEDSAMYFCASTVGNQPQHFGDGTRLSIL.

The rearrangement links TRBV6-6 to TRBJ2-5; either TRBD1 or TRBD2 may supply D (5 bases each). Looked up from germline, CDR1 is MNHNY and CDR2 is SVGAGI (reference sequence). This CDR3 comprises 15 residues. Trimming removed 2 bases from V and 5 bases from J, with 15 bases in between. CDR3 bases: TGTGCCAGCAGTTACCGAGGGGCCCCTTGGGAGACCCAGTACTTC. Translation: CASSYRGAPWETQYF.

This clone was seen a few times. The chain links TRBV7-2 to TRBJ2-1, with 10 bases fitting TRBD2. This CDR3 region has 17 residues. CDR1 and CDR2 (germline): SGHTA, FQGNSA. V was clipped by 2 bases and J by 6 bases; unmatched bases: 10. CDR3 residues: CASSLWPSGGGFNEQFF. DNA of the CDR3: TGTGCCAGCAGCTTATGGCCCAGCGGGGGGGGGTTCAATGAGCAGTTCTTC. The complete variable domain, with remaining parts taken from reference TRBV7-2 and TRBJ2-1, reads GAGVSQSPSNKVTEKGKDVELRCDPISGHTALYWYRQSLGQGLEFLIYFQGNSAPDKSGLPSDRFSAERTGGSVSTLTIQRTQQEDSAVYLCASSLWPSGGGFNEQFFGPGTRLTVL.

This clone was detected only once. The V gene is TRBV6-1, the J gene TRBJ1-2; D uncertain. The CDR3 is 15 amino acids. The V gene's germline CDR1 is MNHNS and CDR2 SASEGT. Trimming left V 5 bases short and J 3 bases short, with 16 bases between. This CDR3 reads CASSPLTAGDYGYTF. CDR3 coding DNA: TGTGCCAGCAGTCCCCTGACCGCCGGGGACTATGGCTACACCTTC.

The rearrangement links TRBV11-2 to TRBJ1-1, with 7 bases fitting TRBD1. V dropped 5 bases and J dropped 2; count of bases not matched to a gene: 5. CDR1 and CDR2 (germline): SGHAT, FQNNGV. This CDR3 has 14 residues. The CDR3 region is CASSLRQGNTEAFF. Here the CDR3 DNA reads TGTGCCAGCAGCCTGAGACAGGGAAACACTGAAGCTTTCTTT. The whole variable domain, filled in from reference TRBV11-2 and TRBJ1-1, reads EAGVAQSPRYKIIEKRQSVAFWCNPISGHATLYWYQQILGQGPKLLIQFQNNGVVDDSQLPKDRFSAERLKGVDSTLKIQPAKLEDSAVYLCASSLRQGNTEAFFGQGTRLTVV.

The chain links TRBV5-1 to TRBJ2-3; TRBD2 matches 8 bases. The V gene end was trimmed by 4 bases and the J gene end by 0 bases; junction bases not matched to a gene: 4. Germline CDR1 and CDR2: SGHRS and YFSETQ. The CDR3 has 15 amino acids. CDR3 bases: TGCGCCAGCAGCCGTAGCGGGACCAGCACAGATACGCAGTATTTT. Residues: CASSRSGTSTDTQYF.

CDR3 sequence: CATTAELGYTF. The CDR3 region has the DNA TGTGCCACCACCGCGGAGTTGGGCTACACCTTC. The gene calls are TRBV19 and TRBJ1-2, with D hard to call. Trimming removed 10 bases from V and 8 bases from J, with 14 bases in between. The CDR3 runs to 11 residues. Per germline, CDR1 LNHDA and CDR2 SQIVND (reference sequence). The full variable domain, its missing parts supplied by reference TRBV19 and TRBJ1-2, is DGGITQSPKYLFRKEGQNVTLSCEQNLNHDAMYWYRQDPGQGLRLIYYSQIVNDFQKGDIAEGYSVSREKKESFPLTVTSAQKNPTAFYLCATTAELGYTFGSGTRLTVV.

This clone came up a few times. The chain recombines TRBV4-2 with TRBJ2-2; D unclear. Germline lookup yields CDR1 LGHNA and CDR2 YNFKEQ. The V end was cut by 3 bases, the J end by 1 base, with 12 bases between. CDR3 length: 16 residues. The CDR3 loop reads CASSQGWRENTGELFF. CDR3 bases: TGTGCCAGCAGCCAGGGTTGGAGAGAGAACACCGGGGAGCTGTTTTTT.

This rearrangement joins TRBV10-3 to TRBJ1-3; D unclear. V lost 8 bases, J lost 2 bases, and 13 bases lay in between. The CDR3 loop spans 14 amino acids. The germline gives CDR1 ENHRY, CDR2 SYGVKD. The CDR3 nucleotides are TGTGCCATCGGCCCCGTCGGTACTGGAAACACCATATATTTT. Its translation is CAIGPVGTGNTIYF.

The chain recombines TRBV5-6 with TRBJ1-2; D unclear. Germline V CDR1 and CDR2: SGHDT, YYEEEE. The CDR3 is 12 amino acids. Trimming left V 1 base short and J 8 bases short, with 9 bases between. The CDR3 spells CASSLWSGGYTF. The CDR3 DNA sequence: TGTGCCAGCAGCTTGTGGAGTGGAGGCTACACCTTC.

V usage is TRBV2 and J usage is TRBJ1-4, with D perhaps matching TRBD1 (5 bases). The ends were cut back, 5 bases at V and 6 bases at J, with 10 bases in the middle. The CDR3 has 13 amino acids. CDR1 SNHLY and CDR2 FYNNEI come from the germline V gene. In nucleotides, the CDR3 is TGTGCCAGCAGTCTCCGGGACGATGAAAAACTGTTTTTT. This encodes CASSLRDDEKLFF.

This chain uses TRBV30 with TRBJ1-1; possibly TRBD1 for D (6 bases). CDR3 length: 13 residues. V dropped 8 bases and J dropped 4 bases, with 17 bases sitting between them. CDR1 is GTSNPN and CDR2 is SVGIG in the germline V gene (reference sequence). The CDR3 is CAGHEGGATEAFF. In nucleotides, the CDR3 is TGTGCCGGACATGAAGGGGGGGCCACTGAAGCTTTCTTT.

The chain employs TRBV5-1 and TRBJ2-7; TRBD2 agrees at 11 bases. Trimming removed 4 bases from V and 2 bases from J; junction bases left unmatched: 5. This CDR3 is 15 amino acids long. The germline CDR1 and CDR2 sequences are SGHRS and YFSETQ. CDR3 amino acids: CASSPRTSGPYEQYF. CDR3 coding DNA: TGCGCCAGCAGCCCAAGGACTAGCGGGCCCTACGAGCAGTACTTC.

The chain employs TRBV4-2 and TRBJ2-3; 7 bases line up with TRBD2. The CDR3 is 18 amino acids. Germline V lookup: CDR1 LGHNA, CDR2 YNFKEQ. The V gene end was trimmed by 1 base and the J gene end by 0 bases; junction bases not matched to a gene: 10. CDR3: CASSQAARTRPSTDTQYF. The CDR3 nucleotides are TGTGCCAGCAGCCAAGCCGCGAGGACTAGACCTAGCACAGATACGCAGTATTTT.

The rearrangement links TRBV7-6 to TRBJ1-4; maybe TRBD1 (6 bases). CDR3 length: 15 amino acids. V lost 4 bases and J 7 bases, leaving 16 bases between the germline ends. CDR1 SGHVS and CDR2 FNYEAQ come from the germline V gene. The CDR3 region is CASSSQQGRSEKLFF. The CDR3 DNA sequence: TGTGCCAGCAGCTCCCAACAGGGACGGAGTGAAAAACTGTTTTTT. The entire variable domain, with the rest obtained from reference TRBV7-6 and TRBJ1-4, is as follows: GAGVSQSPRYKVTKRGQDVALRCDPISGHVSLYWYRQALGQGPEFLTYFNYEAQQDKSGLPNDRFSAERPEGSISTLTIQRTEQRDSAMYRCASSSQQGRSEKLFFGSGTQLSVL.

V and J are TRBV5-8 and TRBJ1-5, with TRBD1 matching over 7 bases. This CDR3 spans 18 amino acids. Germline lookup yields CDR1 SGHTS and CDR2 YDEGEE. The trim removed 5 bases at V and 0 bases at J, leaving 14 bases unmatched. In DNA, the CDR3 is TGTGCCAGCAGACCGACCGGGACAGAATTTCATAGCAATCAGCCCCAGCATTTT. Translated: CASRPTGTEFHSNQPQHF.

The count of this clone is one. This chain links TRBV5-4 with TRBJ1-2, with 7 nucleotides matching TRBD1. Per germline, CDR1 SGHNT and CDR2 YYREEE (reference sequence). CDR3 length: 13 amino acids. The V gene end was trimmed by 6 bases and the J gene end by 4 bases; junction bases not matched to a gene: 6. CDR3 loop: CASNVQGTYGYTF. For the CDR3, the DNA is TGTGCCAGCAACGTACAGGGGACCTATGGCTACACCTTC.

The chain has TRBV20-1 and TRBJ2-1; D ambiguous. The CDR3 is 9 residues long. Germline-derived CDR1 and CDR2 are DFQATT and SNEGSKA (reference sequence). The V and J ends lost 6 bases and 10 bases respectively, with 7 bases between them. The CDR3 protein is CSAEREQFF. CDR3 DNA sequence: TGCAGTGCCGAAAGGGAGCAGTTCTTC.

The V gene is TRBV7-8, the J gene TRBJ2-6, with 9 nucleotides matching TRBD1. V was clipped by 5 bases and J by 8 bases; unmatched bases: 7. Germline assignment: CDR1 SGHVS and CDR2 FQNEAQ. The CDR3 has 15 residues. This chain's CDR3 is CASSPTGGQTNVLTF. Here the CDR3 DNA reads TGTGCCAGCAGCCCTACAGGGGGCCAGACCAACGTCCTGACTTTC.

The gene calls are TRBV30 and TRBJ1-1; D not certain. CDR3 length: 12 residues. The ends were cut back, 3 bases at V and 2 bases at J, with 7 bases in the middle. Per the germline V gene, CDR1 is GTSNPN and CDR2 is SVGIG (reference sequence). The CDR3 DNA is TGTGCCTGGAGGCGGGGAAACACTGAAGCTTTCTTT. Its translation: CAWRRGNTEAFF.